This T cell receptor beta chain was obtained from a study of shared clonotypes between healthy human individuals. The trim removed 4 bases at V and 0 bases at J, leaving 4 bases unmatched. The CDR3 length is 15 residues. Looked up from germline, CDR1 is SGDLS and CDR2 is YYNGEE. On sorted subsets, replicate PCRs used about 200 ng DNA, or 30,000 or so T cell genomes. Sequenced by immunoSEQ multiplex PCR; TCRdb stores in-frame clones only, minus some. This repertoire shows some 2.1 million clones, 95% found once; its top ten account for around 0.13%. The chain has TRBV9 and TRBJ2-1; TRBD2 matches 7 bases. The sequence came from a man aged 18 to 30 in good health. The sequencing sample was made of naive CD4+ T cells sorted from blood. Described subset: CD45RA+ positively selected. Here the CDR3 DNA reads TGTGCCAGCAGCCTGAGCGGGGCCTCCTACAATGAGCAGTTCTTC. The encoded protein is CASSLSGASYNEQFF.